At least ten counts were recorded for the clone carrying this T cell receptor beta chain. Its specificity is not known. Authors of the study amplified TCR beta CDR3 regions from RNA transcripts. A first-round RT-PCR of the TCR CDR3 used the HTBI primer set. MiXCR was run by TCRdb on the multiplex PCR reads, yielding one entry per CDR3 protein. This table has about 680,000 distinct CDR3 sequences, 35% appearing once. This specimen comes from a study of T cells in Graves' hyperthyroidism and ophthalmopathy. Regarding the study as a whole: Ophthalmopathy, which appeared later, was predicted by the model a median around 6 months before onset. Ophthalmopathy and stable hyperthyroidism were separated by a 13 V-J model.

It was uncontrolled infection, other autoimmune disease, pregnancy or lactation that excluded patients. This CDR3 is 16 amino acids long. The germline CDR1 and CDR2 sequences are SGHVS and FNYEAQ. V lost 3 bases and J 5 bases, leaving 20 bases between the germline ends. This clonotype was sampled from a woman in her thirties or forties with Graves' hyperthyroidism. The sample taken for sequencing was blood. The genes are TRBV7-6 and TRBJ2-7; D not resolved. The CDR3 loop is CASSLASIGRPHEQYF. The CDR3 coding sequence is TGTGCCAGCAGCTTGGCTTCCATAGGACGTCCCCACGAGCAGTACTTC. The full variable domain, completed using reference TRBV7-6 and TRBJ2-7, is GAGVSQSPRYKVTKRGQDVALRCDPISGHVSLYWYRQALGQGPEFLTYFNYEAQQDKSGLPNDRFSAERPEGSISTLTIQRTEQRDSAMYRCASSLASIGRPHEQYFGPGTRLTVT.